Presented here are 29 T cell receptor beta chains from one specimen sequenced in a study of cytomegalovirus exposure and HLA in healthy donors. Primers for the PCR totalled 60 Vbeta and 13 Jbeta. Produced via immunoSEQ multiplex PCR; TCRdb's table is partial and in-frame only. Among more than 50,000 clones listed, roughly 72% were seen once. Specimen: PBMCs. These TCRs come from a woman between 45 and 65 years old in good health and CMV-seropositive.

A few counts support this clone. The rearrangement joins TRBV18 to TRBJ1-2; no firm D call. CDR1 and CDR2 (germline): KGHSH, LQKENI. Deletions cut 2 bases from V and 8 bases from J, with 9 bases between. The CDR3 length is 12 residues. The CDR3 nucleotides are TGTGCCAGCTCACCATCCGGGGAAGGCTACACCTTC. Amino acid sequence: CASSPSGEGYTF.

J is TRBJ2-7 and V is TRBV9, with D possibly being TRBD1 (6 bases). The ends were cut back, 2 bases at V and 3 bases at J, with 12 bases in the middle. The CDR3 has 14 amino acids. In germline, CDR1 is SGDLS, CDR2 YYNGEE. CDR3 residues: CASSVGEGGYEQYF. The CDR3 nucleotides read TGTGCCAGCAGCGTGGGGGAAGGGGGCTACGAGCAGTACTTC.

The chain combines TRBV14 with TRBJ1-2; 7 bases agree with TRBD1. The CDR3 totals 14 residues. Germline V gene lookup returns CDR1 SGHDN and CDR2 FVKESK. The V and J ends lost 4 bases and 8 bases, in that order; junction bases with no gene match: 10. The CDR3 region has the DNA TGTGCCAGCAGCCTTATGGGACAGCGTGGAGGCTACACCTTC. Residues: CASSLMGQRGGYTF.

This clone has only a few counts. The chain couples TRBV6-1 to TRBJ1-4; TRBD1 is a possible D gene (6 bases). The CDR3 is 15 residues long. Trimming took 4 bases from V and 5 from J, leaving 14 bases between them. Per the germline V gene, CDR1 is MNHNS and CDR2 is SASEGT. The chain's CDR3 is CASSVVPDRNEKLFF. The CDR3 DNA reads TGTGCCAGCAGTGTGGTTCCGGACAGAAATGAAAAACTGTTTTTT.

Comments on this clone: Other DNA sequences in this sample translate to the same CDR3. The CDR3 region is CASSQHTASTGISGNTIYF. In nucleotides, the CDR3 is TGCGCCAGCAGCCAACACACCGCATCGACAGGTATCTCTGGAAACACCATATATTTT. The chain is built from TRBV4-1 and TRBJ1-3; tentatively, D is TRBD1 (6 bases). With 2 bases removed from V and 0 bases from J, the gap between germline ends came to 20 bases. From germline, CDR1 is MGHRA and CDR2 YSYEKL. The CDR3 loop spans 19 amino acids.

The V call is TRBV30, the J call TRBJ1-5, with D uncertain. Trimming pared 0 bases from V and 2 bases from J, leaving 8 bases between. The V gene's germline CDR1 is GTSNPN and CDR2 SVGIG (reference sequence). CDR3 size: 14 residues. CDR3 sequence reads: CAWSVGSGNQPQHF. For the CDR3, the DNA is TGTGCCTGGAGTGTCGGTAGCGGCAATCAGCCCCAGCATTTT.

V is TRBV28 and J is TRBJ2-5, with 8 nucleotides matching TRBD1. Germline V CDR1 and CDR2: MDHEN, SYDVKM. This CDR3 is built from 15 residues. J lost 2 bases, V lost 8 bases, and 10 bases had no gene match. In nucleotides, the CDR3 is TGTGCCAGCGCTCCATTCGACAGGGGACAAGAGACCCAGTACTTC. This translates into CASAPFDRGQETQYF.

The V and J genes are TRBV4-3 and TRBJ1-3; a possible D gene is TRBD1 (6 bases). Looked up from germline, CDR1 is LGHNA and CDR2 is YSLEER. V was shortened by 5 bases and J by 0 bases, with 14 bases between the two germline ends. The CDR3 consists of 16 residues. CDR3 region: CASSYGTPRSGNTIYF. The CDR3, as DNA: TGCGCCAGCAGCTACGGGACACCTCGCTCTGGAAACACCATATATTTT.

The chain combines TRBV10-3 with TRBJ2-3, with TRBD2 matching 9 bases. CDR1 and CDR2 from the germline V gene are ENHRY and SYGVKD. This CDR3 contains 19 residues. Losses at the gene ends were 0 bases for V and 2 bases for J; bases not matched to a gene: 12. Written as DNA, the CDR3 is TGTGCCATCAGTGAGTCGTCTAGCGGGGCCCCACTCTCCACAGATACGCAGTATTTT. Translated, it gives CAISESSSGAPLSTDTQYF.

This chain links TRBV5-1 with TRBJ1-1, with TRBD1 matching 8 bases. With 2 bases clipped from V and 6 bases from J, the junction kept 6 bases outside the gene matches. The CDR3 extends over 14 amino acids. Germline CDR1 is SGHRS and CDR2 is YFSETQ. The CDR3: CASSFWTGRPEAFF. The CDR3 bases are TGCGCCAGCAGCTTTTGGACAGGGCGCCCTGAAGCTTTCTTT.

This chain connects TRBV7-2 to TRBJ2-3, with no clear D. CDR3 size: 12 residues. Germline CDR1 reads SGHTA; CDR2 reads FQGNSA. Trimming cost V 5 bases and J 6 bases, with 9 bases left between them. The CDR3 DNA reads TGTGCCAGCAGCCCTCGGTCTGATACGCAGTATTTT. This gives the protein CASSPRSDTQYF.

In its sample, this clone was seen once. The V call is TRBV9, the J call TRBJ2-1; TRBD1 aligns across 9 bases. This CDR3 comprises 15 residues. The germline V gene has CDR1 SGDLS and CDR2 YYNGEE. V shed 5 bases and J 5 bases; nucleotides not matched to a gene: 8. The chain's CDR3 is CASSASGTGNNEQFF. The CDR3 DNA reads as TGTGCCAGCAGTGCGTCCGGGACAGGGAACAATGAGCAGTTCTTC.

The DNA of the CDR3 is TGCGCCAGCAGCTTGGCCGGCGGCTCCAAAGGAGATACGCAGTATTTT. Its translation: CASSLAGGSKGDTQYF. The gene calls are TRBV5-1 and TRBJ2-3, with D unresolved. The CDR3 is 16 residues long. Germline CDR1 SGHRS, CDR2 YFSETQ. V was cut by 0 bases and J by 5 bases, with 16 bases left in between. Variable domain in full (rest from reference TRBV5-1 and TRBJ2-3): KAGVTQTPRYLIKTRGQQVTLSCSPISGHRSVSWYQQTPGQGLQFLFEYFSETQRNKGNFPGRFSGRQFSNSRSEMNVSTLELGDSALYLCASSLAGGSKGDTQYFGPGTRLTVL.

This clone was seen a handful of times. The chain combines TRBV7-6 with TRBJ1-1; D may be TRBD1 (5 bases). CDR1 and CDR2 (germline): SGHVS, FNYEAQ. V lost 2 bases, J lost 3 bases, and 13 bases lay in between. The CDR3 runs 15 residues. The CDR3 is CASSLSQGGDTEAFF. As DNA, the CDR3 is TGTGCCAGCAGCTTATCGCAGGGTGGGGACACTGAAGCTTTCTTT. Variable domain in full (rest from reference TRBV7-6 and TRBJ1-1): GAGVSQSPRYKVTKRGQDVALRCDPISGHVSLYWYRQALGQGPEFLTYFNYEAQQDKSGLPNDRFSAERPEGSISTLTIQRTEQRDSAMYRCASSLSQGGDTEAFFGQGTRLTVV.

This chain connects TRBV6-5 to TRBJ1-4, with D unresolved. V lost 2 bases and J lost 8, with 12 bases in between. This CDR3 comprises 14 residues. CDR1 is MNHEY, CDR2 SVGAGI, per germline. CDR3 sequence reads: CASSYGGELEKLFF. The CDR3 DNA follows: TGTGCCAGCAGTTACGGCGGGGAGTTGGAAAAACTGTTTTTT.

CDR3 region: CASSSQVPRANVLTF. The CDR3 DNA follows: TGTGCCAGCAGCTCACAGGTCCCGAGGGCCAACGTCCTGACTTTC. This chain joins TRBV6-5 and TRBJ2-6; tentatively, D is TRBD1 (5 bases). The CDR3 loop spans 15 amino acids. Germline V gives CDR1 MNHEY, CDR2 SVGAGI. V was clipped by 6 bases and J by 5 bases, with 14 bases between them.

The chain is built from TRBV7-6 and TRBJ1-1; D remains unclear. The V and J ends lost 1 base and 5 bases respectively, with 8 bases between them. The CDR3 length is 13 residues. CDR1 is SGHVS and CDR2 is FNYEAQ in the germline V gene. CDR3 residues: CASSLESGTEAFF. Written as DNA, the CDR3 is TGTGCCAGCAGCTTAGAATCGGGGACTGAAGCTTTCTTT.

The CDR3 region is CASRPGGGTEAFF. In DNA, the CDR3 is TGTGCCAGTAGGCCCGGCGGGGGCACTGAAGCTTTCTTT. The V call is TRBV19, the J call TRBJ1-1; tentatively, D is TRBD1 (5 bases). Germline CDR1 and CDR2: LNHDA and SQIVND (reference sequence). The V gene lost 6 bases and the J gene lost 4 bases, with 12 bases spanning the gap. This CDR3 spans 13 amino acids. Full variable domain (rest looked up from reference TRBV19 and TRBJ1-1): DGGITQSPKYLFRKEGQNVTLSCEQNLNHDAMYWYRQDPGQGLRLIYYSQIVNDFQKGDIAEGYSVSREKKESFPLTVTSAQKNPTAFYLCASRPGGGTEAFFGQGTRLTVV.

The chain uses TRBV19 and TRBJ2-4; tentative D call: TRBD2 (5 bases). The germline V and J ends were trimmed by 3 bases and 1 base, with 22 bases remaining between them. Germline assignment: CDR1 LNHDA and CDR2 SQIVND (reference sequence). The CDR3 is 19 residues long. CDR3 nucleotides: TGTGCCAGTAGTATGGGCGGTAATGTGGGGTCGGGGGCCAAAAACATTCAGTACTTC. This encodes CASSMGGNVGSGAKNIQYF.

The chain combines TRBV25-1 with TRBJ1-4; D is unclear. V was cut by 1 base and J by 0 bases, with 3 bases left in between. This CDR3 contains 14 residues. Germline loops: CDR1 MGHDK, CDR2 SYGVNS. CDR3 sequence: CASSEFSTNEKLFF. CDR3 in DNA: TGTGCCAGCAGTGAATTCTCAACTAATGAAAAACTGTTTTTT. Full variable domain (missing parts from reference TRBV25-1 and TRBJ1-4): EADIYQTPRYLVIGTGKKITLECSQTMGHDKMYWYQQDPGMELHLIHYSYGVNSTEKGDLSSESTVSRIRTEHFPLTLESARPSHTSQYLCASSEFSTNEKLFFGSGTQLSVL.

This chain joins TRBV5-1 and TRBJ2-7; TRBD2 aligns across 9 bases. This CDR3 has 16 amino acids. After removal of 4 bases from V and 6 bases from J, the junction contained 14 bases not matched to a gene. Germline V gene data show CDR1 as SGHRS and CDR2 as YFSETQ. The CDR3 is CASSAGVSGGGSEQYF. In DNA, the CDR3 is TGCGCCAGCAGCGCGGGGGTTAGCGGGGGAGGGAGCGAGCAGTACTTC.

The V call is TRBV2, the J call TRBJ1-2; D is ambiguous. CDR1 and CDR2 (germline): SNHLY, FYNNEI. V gave up 6 bases and J gave up 4 bases, with 18 bases separating them. This CDR3 is built from 15 residues. Here the CDR3 reads CASSESQVSLYGYTF. The DNA of the CDR3 is TGTGCCAGCAGCGAAAGTCAGGTCAGCCTCTATGGCTACACCTTC. Supplemented by reference TRBV2 and TRBJ1-2, the full variable domain reads EPEVTQTPSHQVTQMGQEVILRCVPISNHLYFYWYRQILGQKVEFLVSFYNNEISEKSEIFDDQFSVERPDGSNFTLKIRSTKLEDSAMYFCASSESQVSLYGYTFGSGTRLTVV.

V is TRBV4-3 and J is TRBJ2-1; TRBD2 matches at 15 bases. Germline CDR1 is LGHNA and CDR2 is YSLEER. This CDR3 is built from 17 residues. Trimming took 0 bases from V and 10 from J; bases not matched to a gene: 7. The CDR3 nucleotides read TGCGCCAGCAGCCAAGATTGGCCGGGACTAGCGGGAGGAGAGCAGTTCTTC. Protein: CASSQDWPGLAGGEQFF.

This clone has a single count. This chain uses TRBV29-1 with TRBJ2-7; TRBD2 is a possible D gene (5 bases). Germline V gives CDR1 SQVTM, CDR2 ANQGSEA. V was shortened by 6 bases and J by 7 bases, with 16 bases between the two germline ends. The CDR3 spans 12 residues. The CDR3 region has the DNA TGCAGCGTCGGGGAACGCATTGGGGAGCAGTACTTC. It encodes CSVGERIGEQYF.

This clone is a singleton in its sample. The V call is TRBV11-2, the J call TRBJ1-1; possibly TRBD1 for D (5 bases). Trimming left V 5 bases short and J 1 base short, with 11 bases between. The CDR3 is 14 residues long. CDR1 and CDR2 from the germline V gene are SGHAT and FQNNGV. DNA for the CDR3: TGTGCCAGCAGCCCTTCTCAGGGGAACACTGAAGCTTTCTTT. Amino acids: CASSPSQGNTEAFF. The full variable domain, with the rest looked up from reference TRBV11-2 and TRBJ1-1, is EAGVAQSPRYKIIEKRQSVAFWCNPISGHATLYWYQQILGQGPKLLIQFQNNGVVDDSQLPKDRFSAERLKGVDSTLKIQPAKLEDSAVYLCASSPSQGNTEAFFGQGTRLTVV.

In nucleotides, the CDR3 is TGTGCCAGCAGCTTCTCCGGGACAGGGGGCTCCGAGCAGTACTTC. Its protein is CASSFSGTGGSEQYF. V gene TRBV11-3 combines with J gene TRBJ2-7; 12 bases fit TRBD1. In germline, CDR1 is SGHNT, CDR2 YENEEA. After removal of 3 bases from V and 6 bases from J, the junction contained 6 bases not matched to a gene. The CDR3 runs 15 residues.

This chain connects TRBV21-1 to TRBJ2-1; no DNA check was done on the table's D call, TRBD2. TRBV21-1 is reported as a pseudogene. The CDR3 is 16 residues long. In nucleotides, the CDR3 is TGTGCCAACTACAAACCAGCGGGAGGCCCCTACAATGAGCAGTTCTTC. This sequence encodes CANYKPAGGPYNEQFF.

This chain joins TRBV28 and TRBJ2-7; TRBD2 aligns across 7 bases. The CDR3 extends over 16 amino acids. V trimming: 2 bases; J trimming: 6 bases; junction bases outside the gene matches: 13. CDR1 is MDHEN and CDR2 is SYDVKM in the germline V gene. The CDR3 reads CASSLGAGEGMGEQYF. The CDR3 DNA is TGTGCCAGCAGTTTAGGGGCGGGAGAGGGAATGGGCGAGCAGTACTTC.

This chain joins TRBV7-9 and TRBJ2-7; a weak D match, TRBD2 (5 bases). Germline assignment: CDR1 SEHNR and CDR2 FQNEAQ (reference sequence). The CDR3 covers 15 residues. Trimming took off 5 bases at V and 2 bases at J, with 16 bases between the two ends. CDR3 DNA sequence: TGTGCCAGCAGCGGATGGGGAGCGGACCCCTACGAGCAGTACTTC. Its protein product is CASSGWGADPYEQYF.